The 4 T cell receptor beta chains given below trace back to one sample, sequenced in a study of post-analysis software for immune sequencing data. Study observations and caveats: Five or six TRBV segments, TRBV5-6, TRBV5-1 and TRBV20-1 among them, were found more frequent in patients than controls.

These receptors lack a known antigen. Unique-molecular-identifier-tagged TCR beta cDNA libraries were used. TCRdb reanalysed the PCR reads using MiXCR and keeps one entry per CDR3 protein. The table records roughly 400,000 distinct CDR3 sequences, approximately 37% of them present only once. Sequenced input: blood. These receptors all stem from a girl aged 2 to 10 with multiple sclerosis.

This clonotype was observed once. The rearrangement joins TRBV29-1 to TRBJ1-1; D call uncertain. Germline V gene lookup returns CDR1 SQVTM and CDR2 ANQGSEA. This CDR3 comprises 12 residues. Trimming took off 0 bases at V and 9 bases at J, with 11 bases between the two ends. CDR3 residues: CSVEDHAAKAFF. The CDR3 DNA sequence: TGCAGCGTTGAAGATCACGCCGCTAAAGCTTTCTTT.

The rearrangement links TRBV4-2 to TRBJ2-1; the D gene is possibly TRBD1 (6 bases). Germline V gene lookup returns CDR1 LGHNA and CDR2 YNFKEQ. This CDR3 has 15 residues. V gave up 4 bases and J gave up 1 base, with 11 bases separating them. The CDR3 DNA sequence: TGTGCCAGCAGCCCGAGGGGGACGTCCTACAATGAGCAGTTCTTC. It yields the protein CASSPRGTSYNEQFF.

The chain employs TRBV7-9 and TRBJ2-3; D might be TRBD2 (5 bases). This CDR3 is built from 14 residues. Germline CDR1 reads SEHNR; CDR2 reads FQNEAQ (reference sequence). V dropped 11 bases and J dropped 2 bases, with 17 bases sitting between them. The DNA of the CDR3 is TGTGCCGCTAGTCGGGGTTTTGTCACAGATACGCAGTATTTT. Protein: CAASRGFVTDTQYF.

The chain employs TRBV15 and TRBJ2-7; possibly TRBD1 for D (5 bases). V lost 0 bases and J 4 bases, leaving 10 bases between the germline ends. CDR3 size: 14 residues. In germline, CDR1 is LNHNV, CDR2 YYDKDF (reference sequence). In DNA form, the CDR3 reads TGTGCCACCAGCAGAGAACAGGAGTCATACGAGCAGTACTTC. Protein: CATSREQESYEQYF.